This entry describes one T cell receptor (beta chain). The data originate from a study of shared clonotypes between healthy human individuals. V shed 6 bases and J 7 bases; nucleotides not matched to a gene: 11. Per germline, CDR1 KGHSH and CDR2 LQKENI. The CDR3 has 15 amino acids. Sequencing was performed with immunoSEQ multiplex PCR; in TCRdb, only in-frame clones are kept and a portion is missing. The sample holds about 1.1 million clones, 60% to 85% seen once. The chain couples TRBV18 to TRBJ2-1, with 8 bases matching TRBD1. This TCR was sampled from a man aged 18 to 30 in good health. Some clones in this sample may be carry-over from other donors' samples. The sequencing input was memory CD4+ T cells from PBMCs. Specified subset: CD45RA-negative fraction. As DNA, the CDR3 is TGTGCCAGCTCCCCCCCCCGCACAGGGGGGAATGAGCAGTTCTTC. Amino acid sequence: CASSPPRTGGNEQFF.